Listed below are T cell receptor beta chains from one sample, sequenced in a study of T cells in Graves' hyperthyroidism and ophthalmopathy. TCRdb independently ran MiXCR on the multiplex PCR reads; one entry per CDR3 protein. The sample lists a few hundred thousand distinct CDR3 sequences, roughly 14% occurring once. Sequenced: blood. Receptors originate from a young woman with Graves' hyperthyroidism. CDR3s include the opening cysteine and the closing phenylalanine or tryptophan. The D gene is left open where the match is weak. Size tells how often a clone was seen (once, few, many) or the class of an expanded clone, and some rows leave it out.

d_gene	abundance	v_gene	j_gene	CDR3nt	CDR3aa
-	many	TRBV10-2	TRBJ2-3	TGCGCCAGCAGTGGGGTAGGGGGCACAGATACGCAGTATTTT	CASSGVGGTDTQYF
TRBD2	many	TRBV20-1	TRBJ2-7	TGCAGTGCTAGCGGGACTAGCGGTCGGGCCTACGAGCAGTACTTC	CSASGTSGRAYEQYF
-	many	TRBV18	TRBJ1-4	TGTGCCAGCTCACCGCAGCCGCTTAATGAAAAACTGTTTTTT	CASSPQPLNEKLFF
-	many	TRBV6-2/TRBV6-3	TRBJ1-2	TGTGCCAGCAGTTACCCCACCAGGAGCTATGGCTACACCTTC	CASSYPTRSYGYTF
TRBD1	few	TRBV10-1	TRBJ2-5	TGCGCCAGCAGTCAGGGGGACAGGATGGGTGGGGAGACCCAGTACTTC	CASSQGDRMGGETQYF
-	many	TRBV2	TRBJ2-7	TGTGCCAGCAGTCGGGGGGCAGGCTACGAGCAGTACTTC	CASSRGAGYEQYF
-	many	TRBV29-1	TRBJ1-2	TGCAGCGTTGAAAAGTTTCAGGGATACTATGGCTACACCTTC	CSVEKFQGYYGYTF
TRBD1	once	TRBV4-2	TRBJ1-3	TGTGCCAGCAGCCAAGATTTACTAACAGGGGGAAACACCGTATATTTT	CASSQDLLTGGNTVYF
TRBD1	many	TRBV12-3/TRBV12-4	TRBJ1-5	TGTGCCAGCAGCCCCGAGGGCAACAGGGGGCAGCCCCAGCATTTT	CASSPEGNRGQPQHF
-	many	TRBV2	TRBJ2-7	TGTGCCAGCAGCCCCAGAGGACAAATCTCCTACGAGCAGTACTTC	CASSPRGQISYEQYF
TRBD1	-	TRBV7-2	TRBJ2-1	TGTGCCAGCAGCAACAGGGGGCCCTTCTCGAATGAGCAGTTCTTC	CASSNRGPFSNEQFF
-	many	TRBV2	TRBJ1-5	TGTGCCAGCAGTGACAGCCCAAGACAGCCCCAGCATTTT	CASSDSPRQPQHF
TRBD1	many	TRBV12-3/TRBV12-4	TRBJ1-4	TGTGCCAGCAGAAGGGACAGGGGGCAGACGAAGATAAGTGAAAAACTGTTTTTT	CASRRDRGQTKISEKLFF
-	many	TRBV20-1	TRBJ2-5	TGCAGTGCTAGAGATTCGAGGGCCCCCCAGGAGACCCAGTACTTC	CSARDSRAPQETQYF
-	-	TRBV2	TRBJ1-2	TGTGCCAGCACCCAAGGCAGGGGCCCTGGCTATGGCTACACCTTC	CASTQGRGPGYGYTF
-	many	TRBV3-1	TRBJ2-3	TGTGCCAGCAGCCAAAGGATATGGGACGGGAAGCAAAACACAGATACGCAGTATTTT	CASSQRIWDGKQNTDTQYF
TRBD2	many	TRBV12-3/TRBV12-4	TRBJ2-7	TGTGCCAGCAGTTTAGGACTAGCGGGAGACGAGCAGTACTTC	CASSLGLAGDEQYF
TRBD2	-	TRBV28	TRBJ2-7	TGTGCCAGCAGTCCCGGGACTAGCGGGAGGTTCTCCTACGAGCAGTACTTC	CASSPGTSGRFSYEQYF
TRBD2	many	TRBV7-9	TRBJ2-2	TGTGCCAGCAGCACACGTAGCGGGAGCGGCACCGGGGAGCTGTTTTTT	CASSTRSGSGTGELFF
-	many	TRBV18	TRBJ2-3	TGTGCCAGCTCACCACCGTCCAGCGGCGATACGCAGTATTTT	CASSPPSSGDTQYF
-	once	TRBV2	TRBJ2-1	TGTGCCAGCACTCGCCTGCAAGGAAACAATGAGCAGTTCTTC	CASTRLQGNNEQFF
TRBD2	few	TRBV19	TRBJ2-7	TGTGCCAGTAGTATGGCCAGCGGGAACTACGAGCAGTACTTC	CASSMASGNYEQYF
-	-	TRBV28	TRBJ1-5	TGTGCCAGCAGTTTGGATCCGGCGGGGGGCAATCAGCCCCAGCATTTT	CASSLDPAGGNQPQHF
TRBD1	many	TRBV6-1	TRBJ1-1	TGTGCCAGCAGACCTCAGGGGGCTAGAAACACTGAAGCTTTCTTT	CASRPQGARNTEAFF
-	many	TRBV27	TRBJ2-5	TGTGCCAGCAGTCTCGTTGGGATCCAAGAGACCCAGTACTTC	CASSLVGIQETQYF
-	many	TRBV6-2/TRBV6-3	TRBJ1-3	TGTGCCAGCAGCTATTCGTCTGGAAACACCATATATTTT	CASSYSSGNTIYF
-	many	TRBV7-9	TRBJ1-5	TGTGCCAGCAGCCCCGCTGGTGTTAGCAATCAGCCCCAGCATTTT	CASSPAGVSNQPQHF
-	-	TRBV9	TRBJ2-4	TGTGCCAGCAGCGTAGCCAGGGTGGACATTCAGTACTTC	CASSVARVDIQYF
-	few	TRBV5-6	TRBJ2-1	TGTGCCAGCAGCCCTAGACATATCTACAATGAGCAGTTCTTC	CASSPRHIYNEQFF
TRBD2	-	TRBV5-1	TRBJ2-5	TGCGCCAGCAGCGGAACTAGCGGGGGACGGGAGACCCAGTACTTC	CASSGTSGGRETQYF
-	many	TRBV5-1	TRBJ2-7	TGCGCCAGCAGCTTGGATCCACTCAAAGTGGAGCAGTACTTC	CASSLDPLKVEQYF
-	many	TRBV6-1	TRBJ1-1	TGTGCCAGCAGTGACCCCGGGGGGGTGAACACTGAAGCTTTCTTT	CASSDPGGVNTEAFF
-	-	TRBV12-3/TRBV12-4	TRBJ2-1	TGTGCCAGCAGTTTAAGAAGCGGGCAGTTCTTC	CASSLRSGQFF
TRBD1	-	TRBV19	TRBJ1-5	TGTGCCAGTAGTATTTCAGGGGGGAATCAGCCCCAGCATTTT	CASSISGGNQPQHF
-	many	TRBV6-1	TRBJ1-4	TGTGCCAGCAGTGTCCTCGGGCCCAGGGATGAAAAACTGTTTTTT	CASSVLGPRDEKLFF
-	many	TRBV28	TRBJ1-4	TGTGCCAAGGACAATAGGAGGGATGAAAAACTGTTTTTT	CAKDNRRDEKLFF
TRBD1	many	TRBV7-8	TRBJ1-2	TGTGCCAGCGCGGGACAGACGTTTAACAACTATGGCTACACCTTC	CASAGQTFNNYGYTF
TRBD2	few	TRBV6-2/TRBV6-3	TRBJ2-1	TGTGCCAGCAGCCAGCGGGAATACAATGAGCAGTTCTTC	CASSQREYNEQFF